This entry lists 11 T cell receptor beta chains sequenced from one sample in a study of shared clonotypes between healthy human individuals. This table comes from immunoSEQ multiplex PCR, and its TCRdb copy is limited to in-frame clones, with some not included. Seen here are about 2.4 million clones, 80% to 95% observed once, and the top ten hold roughly 0.39%. Specimen: naive CD4+ T cells from PBMCs. Subset denoted: CD45RA+ positively selected. Receptors originate from a man aged 18-30 years in good health. Some clones in this sample may be carry-over from other donors' samples.

On this clone itself: Other DNA sequences in this sample translate to the same CDR3. The chain is built from TRBV10-3 and TRBJ1-2; weak D call: TRBD1 (5 bases). There are 13 residues in the CDR3. Trimming took off 2 bases at V and 5 bases at J, with 9 bases between the two ends. Germline values: CDR1 ENHRY, CDR2 SYGVKD. The CDR3 protein is CAISEGQGYGYTF. Written as DNA, the CDR3 is TGTGCCATCAGTGAGGGGCAGGGTTATGGCTACACCTTC.

The chain is built from TRBV5-3 and TRBJ1-1, with 10 bases matching TRBD1. TRBV5-3 counts as an open reading frame of uncertain function. The junction had 10 bases not matched to a gene; V was cut back by 1 base and J by 1 base. The CDR3 is 18 amino acids. CDR3 DNA: TGTGCCAGAAGCTTGAGTTCGGGACAGGGGCCACCGAACACTGAAGCTTTCTTT. As protein: CARSLSSGQGPPNTEAFF.

The chain has TRBV19 and TRBJ1-2; D is unresolved. Germline CDR1 reads LNHDA; CDR2 reads SQIVND (reference sequence). This CDR3 is 17 amino acids long. V gave up 6 bases and J gave up 5 bases, with 25 bases separating them. The DNA for the CDR3 is TGTGCCAGTAGGACCCGGTCCACAATACCCACAGTATATGGCTACACCTTC. Protein product: CASRTRSTIPTVYGYTF.

The genes are TRBV6-1 and TRBJ2-2, with 10 positions matching TRBD2. This CDR3 is 15 amino acids long. Trimming removed 6 bases from V and 6 bases from J; junction bases left unmatched: 7. Looked up from germline, CDR1 is MNHNS and CDR2 is SASEGT. CDR3 in amino acids: CASRELAGLAGELFF. CDR3 nucleotide sequence: TGTGCCAGCAGGGAACTAGCGGGATTGGCCGGGGAGCTGTTTTTT.

This rearrangement joins TRBV11-2 to TRBJ2-5, with D tentatively TRBD1 (6 bases). Germline CDR1 is SGHAT and CDR2 is FQNNGV. Trimming took off 5 bases at V and 5 bases at J, with 15 bases between the two ends. CDR3 size: 14 residues. The CDR3 nucleotides are TGTGCCAGCAGCCCTAGGGGGACCGGGGAGACCCAGTACTTC. Translating it yields CASSPRGTGETQYF.

Worth noting for this clone: Other DNA sequences in the sample encode the same CDR3. The DNA for the CDR3 is TGCGCCAGCAGCTTGACAGCGAACACTGAAGCTTTCTTT. Residues: CASSLTANTEAFF. V and J are TRBV5-1 and TRBJ1-1; D remains ambiguous. The CDR3 has 13 amino acids. V lost 1 base and J 1 base, leaving 5 bases between the germline ends. The germline V gene encodes CDR1 SGHRS and CDR2 YFSETQ.

This sequence joins TRBV27 and TRBJ2-5, with TRBD2 matching over 7 bases. After removal of 2 bases from V and 11 bases from J, the junction contained 2 bases not matched to a gene. This CDR3 contains 11 residues. Germline V gene data show CDR1 as MNHEY and CDR2 as SMNVEV (reference sequence). CDR3 amino acids: CASSLRAGQYF. The DNA of the CDR3 is TGTGCCAGCAGTTTAAGAGCGGGGCAGTACTTC.

J is TRBJ1-5 and V is TRBV7-8; D not certain. Between the trimmed V and J ends, which lost 3 bases and 4 bases, there was a span of 10 bases. CDR1 SGHVS and CDR2 FQNEAQ come from the germline V gene. The CDR3 has 14 amino acids. For the CDR3, the DNA is TGTGCCAGCAGCTTCCAAGTGGGTAATCAGCCCCAGCATTTT. Translated: CASSFQVGNQPQHF.

The chain links TRBV5-1 to TRBJ2-2; D is ambiguous. V gave up 2 bases and J gave up 0 bases, with 8 bases separating them. The CDR3 length is 15 residues. Germline V gene data show CDR1 as SGHRS and CDR2 as YFSETQ. The CDR3: CASSLGRPNTGELFF. The CDR3 nucleotides are TGCGCCAGCAGCTTAGGGCGGCCGAACACCGGGGAGCTGTTTTTT.

Remarks on this clone: It differs at one base from a far larger clone, so likely a read error. Additional DNA sequences in this sample encode the identical CDR3. This chain uses TRBV9 with TRBJ2-7; 8 bases line up with TRBD1. J lost 0 bases, V lost 4 bases, and 3 bases had no gene match. This CDR3 spans 14 amino acids. CDR1 SGDLS and CDR2 YYNGEE come from the germline V gene. CDR3 residues: CASSRTGSSYEQYF. As DNA, the CDR3 is TGTGCCAGCAGCCGGACAGGGAGCTCCTACGAGCAGTACTTC.

Details on this clone: A clone one base away is much larger, so this may be a read error. The chain joins TRBV10-2 to TRBJ2-5; D remains unclear. Germline V gene data show CDR1 as WSHSY and CDR2 as SAAADI. CDR3 length: 11 amino acids. Deletions cut 6 bases from V and 0 bases from J, with 2 bases between. This CDR3 is CASSHQETQYF. DNA for the CDR3: TGCGCCAGCAGCCACCAAGAGACCCAGTACTTC.